This T cell receptor beta chain was identified during a study of T cell changes during pregnancy in multiple sclerosis. This clone occurred a few times. Per germline, CDR1 SGHRS and CDR2 YFSETQ. The CDR3 loop spans 13 amino acids. V was pared by 5 bases and J by 0 bases, with 6 bases between. Sequencing was performed with immunoSEQ multiplex PCR; in TCRdb, only in-frame clones are kept and a portion is missing. The sample holds around 71,000 clones, around 90% seen once. The specimen comprised peripheral blood, sampled in the third trimester of pregnancy. The source is a female donor with multiple sclerosis, enrolled in a pregnancy study. The gene calls are TRBV5-1 and TRBJ1-5; D is undetermined. This CDR3 is CASRAGSNQPQHF. CDR3 nucleotide sequence: TGCGCCAGCAGAGCTGGTAGCAATCAGCCCCAGCATTTT.